This passage covers 32 T cell receptor beta chains from one sample sequenced in a study of early T cells in non-severe SARS-CoV-2 infection listed by TCRdb under 2021. The receptor library was made with 5' RACE. Sequencing used a NextSeq 500. Through fastp at Q25 and MiXCR, TCRdb rebuilt clones from the public reads, retaining in-frame beta chains. When rows share a CDR3 protein, they turn into one entry using the most common DNA and genes. In this sample the table shows some 37,000 distinct CDR3 sequences, 9.9% of which occur a single time. Of the sample, less than 15% falls within the top ten clones. The sequenced sample was whole blood. The receptor set was obtained from an adult who was a healthcare worker with PCR-confirmed SARS-CoV-2 infection or an uninfected control (not recorded which).

This clonotype was detected a few times. V and J are TRBV5-6 and TRBJ2-7; unclear D gene. The length of the CDR3 is 13 residues. V lost 1 base and J lost 6, with 11 bases in between. Germline lookup yields CDR1 SGHDT and CDR2 YYEEEE. CDR3 nucleotide sequence: TGTGCCAGCAGCTTGAGGCCTACAACCGAGCAGTACTTC. As protein: CASSLRPTTEQYF. Full variable domain (missing parts from reference TRBV5-6 and TRBJ2-7): DAGVTQSPTHLIKTRGQQVTLRCSPKSGHDTVSWYQQALGQGPQFIFQYYEEEERQRGNFPDRFSGHQFPNYSSELNVNALLLGDSALYLCASSLRPTTEQYFGPGTRLTVT.

V and J are TRBV7-8 and TRBJ1-6; D not resolved. CDR3 length equals 13 residues. Per germline, CDR1 SGHVS and CDR2 FQNEAQ. With 5 bases removed from V and 11 bases from J, the gap between germline ends came to 13 bases. The CDR3 DNA is TGTGCCAGCAGCCCGGGAGTTTCGACACCCCTCCACTTT. Translation gives CASSPGVSTPLHF.

This clonotype was picked up many times. The chain recombines TRBV4-2 with TRBJ1-5; 8 nucleotides match TRBD1. This CDR3 comprises 16 residues. Trimming at V came to 1 base and at J to 4 bases, leaving 6 bases not matched to a gene. Germline V gene data show CDR1 as LGHNA and CDR2 as YNFKEQ. The CDR3 bases are TGTGCCAGCAGCCAAGGCATCGGACAGGGAAATCAGCCCCAGCATTTT. The encoded protein is CASSQGIGQGNQPQHF.

V and J are TRBV6-6 and TRBJ2-1; D unclear. The CDR3 loop spans 14 amino acids. The V and J ends lost 0 bases and 9 bases respectively, with 12 bases between them. Germline assignment: CDR1 MNHNY and CDR2 SVGAGI (reference sequence). CDR3 amino acids: CASSYSTASTEQFF. The DNA for the CDR3 is TGTGCCAGCAGTTACTCCACTGCCAGCACTGAGCAGTTCTTC.

The chain is built from TRBV7-3 and TRBJ2-1; D may match TRBD1 or TRBD2 (6 bases each). The CDR3 is 15 amino acids. The V end was cut by 6 bases, the J end by 4 bases, with 16 bases between. Looked up from germline, CDR1 is SGHTA and CDR2 is FQGTGA. CDR3 nucleotide sequence: TGTGCCAGCAGTCCGACAGGAGGGCAATACAATGAGCAGTTCTTC. Amino acids: CASSPTGGQYNEQFF. Supplemented by reference TRBV7-3 and TRBJ2-1, the full variable domain reads GAGVSQTPSNKVTEKGKYVELRCDPISGHTALYWYRQSLGQGPEFLIYFQGTGAADDSGLPNDRFFAVRPEGSVSTLKIQRTERGDSAVYLCASSPTGGQYNEQFFGPGTRLTVL.

This clonotype was counted a few times. The V call is TRBV5-4, the J call TRBJ1-6; D unclear. The CDR3 is 15 amino acids. Germline V lookup: CDR1 SGHNT, CDR2 YYREEE (reference sequence). Trimming pared 4 bases from V and 6 bases from J, leaving 14 bases between. CDR3 loop: CASSRIGSPNSPLHF. The CDR3 region has the DNA TGTGCCAGCAGCAGAATAGGTAGTCCTAATTCACCCCTCCACTTT. Complete variable domain (other parts from reference TRBV5-4 and TRBJ1-6): ETGVTQSPTHLIKTRGQQVTLRCSSQSGHNTVSWYQQALGQGPQFIFQYYREEENGRGNFPPRFSGLQFPNYSSELNVNALELDDSALYLCASSRIGSPNSPLHFGNGTRLTVT.

This clonotype has at least ten counts. The chain recombines TRBV29-1 with TRBJ2-5, with 11 bases fitting TRBD1. CDR1 and CDR2 (germline): SQVTM, ANQGSEA. V was pared by 7 bases and J by 5 bases, with 6 bases of the junction left unmatched. The CDR3 has 13 residues. The CDR3 nucleotides read TGCAGCGCCGGACAGGGGGCTAGCGAGACCCAGTACTTC. It encodes CSAGQGASETQYF.

This clonotype was counted ten times or more. The chain joins TRBV3-1 to TRBJ2-1; D is possibly TRBD1 (5 bases). Trimming took 0 bases from V and 5 from J, leaving 14 bases between them. CDR3 length: 16 residues. CDR1 and CDR2 from the germline V gene are LGHDT and YNNKEL (reference sequence). The CDR3 coding sequence is TGTGCCAGCAGCCAAGATAGGGGTCTAGGTGACAATGAGCAGTTCTTC. As protein: CASSQDRGLGDNEQFF.

The V and J genes are TRBV9 and TRBJ2-3, with D possibly matching TRBD1 (5 bases). Trimming removed 0 bases from V and 0 bases from J, with 8 bases in between. The CDR3 covers 15 residues. The germline V gene has CDR1 SGDLS and CDR2 YYNGEE. In DNA form, the CDR3 reads TGTGCCAGCAGCGTAGGGGCAGGGAGCACAGATACGCAGTATTTT. Translation: CASSVGAGSTDTQYF.

This clonotype was seen ten or more times. The chain uses TRBV12-3 or TRBV12-4 and TRBJ1-2; 7 positions match TRBD1. Trimming removed 7 bases from V and 8 bases from J; junction bases left unmatched: 10. CDR3 length equals 13 residues. This CDR3 reads CASNFQGVGGYTF. The CDR3 DNA is TGTGCCAGCAATTTCCAGGGGGTGGGAGGCTACACCTTC.

This clonotype has at least ten counts. The rearrangement joins TRBV28 to TRBJ2-3; D may be TRBD2 (6 bases). V lost 5 bases and J lost 5, with 8 bases in between. In germline, CDR1 is MDHEN, CDR2 SYDVKM. The CDR3 spans 12 residues. The CDR3 here is CASSVGGDTQYF. The CDR3 nucleotides read TGTGCCAGCAGTGTGGGGGGAGATACGCAGTATTTT.

This clonotype was counted many times. CDR3 bases: TGTGCCAGCAGCTTCGGGACAGGGATCTACGAGCAGTACTTC. Protein sequence: CASSFGTGIYEQYF. The chain couples TRBV11-2 to TRBJ2-7, with TRBD1 matching over 9 bases. The CDR3 covers 14 residues. J gave up 3 bases and V 3 bases, and 3 bases lay outside the gene matches. In germline, CDR1 is SGHAT, CDR2 FQNNGV.

This clonotype was seen a single time. One base away lies a much larger clone, so this may be a sequencing read error. No conserved phenylalanine or tryptophan ends this CDR3, so it is likely a read error. The genes are TRBV5-6 and TRBJ2-3; TRBD2 agrees at 11 bases. Trimming at V came to 3 bases and at J to 2 bases, leaving 11 bases not matched to a gene. Per germline, CDR1 SGHDT and CDR2 YYEEEE. The CDR3 is made up of 18 amino acids. CDR3 nucleotides: TGTGCCAGCAGCTCCGGGGATTTAGCGGGGGGGCCCACAGATACGCAGTATTAT. Translation: CASSSGDLAGGPTDTQYY.

This clonotype occurred a few times. The gene calls are TRBV5-8 and TRBJ2-6, with 9 bases matching TRBD1. The trim removed 5 bases at V and 0 bases at J, leaving 12 bases unmatched. The length of the CDR3 is 19 residues. CDR1 is SGHTS, CDR2 YDEGEE, per germline. The CDR3, as DNA: TGTGCCAGCAGTCCCGGGACAGGGTATTCTATCTCTGGGGCCAACGTCCTGACTTTC. Its translation is CASSPGTGYSISGANVLTF.

This clonotype was observed many times. In nucleotides, the CDR3 is TGTGCCAGCAGCTTACTATCCCAAGGACCTCATGGCTACACCTTC. The encoded protein is CASSLLSQGPHGYTF. This chain connects TRBV7-9 to TRBJ1-2; unclear D gene. From germline, CDR1 is SEHNR and CDR2 FQNEAQ (reference sequence). The CDR3 is 15 residues long. V was pared by 2 bases and J by 6 bases, with 16 bases between.

This clonotype has only a few counts. The chain combines TRBV28 with TRBJ2-3; D is perhaps TRBD2 (6 bases). V was shortened by 5 bases and J by 0 bases, with 15 bases between the two germline ends. There are 16 residues in the CDR3. Germline loops: CDR1 MDHEN, CDR2 SYDVKM. The CDR3 DNA sequence: TGTGCCAGCAGTATAGGCGGGACGATTAGCACAGATACGCAGTATTTT. Translating gives CASSIGGTISTDTQYF.

The gene calls are TRBV11-2 and TRBJ1-4; TRBD1 might be the D (6 bases). The CDR3 runs 15 residues. Trimming took off 1 base at V and 7 bases at J, with 13 bases between the two ends. CDR1 and CDR2 (germline): SGHAT, FQNNGV. CDR3 loop: CASSLARTGIEKLFF. The DNA of the CDR3 is TGTGCCAGCAGCTTAGCCCGTACAGGGATTGAAAAACTGTTTTTT.

This clonotype was seen repeatedly, ten times or more. The gene calls are TRBV7-9 and TRBJ1-6; possible D gene TRBD1, 6 bases. In germline, CDR1 is SEHNR, CDR2 FQNEAQ (reference sequence). The V gene lost 3 bases and the J gene lost 10 bases, with 19 bases spanning the gap. This CDR3 comprises 16 residues. The DNA of the CDR3 is TGTGCCAGCAGCTTGGGGGCGGGAGGAAGTGGATCACCCCTCCACTTT. As protein: CASSLGAGGSGSPLHF. Supplemented by reference TRBV7-9 and TRBJ1-6, the full variable domain reads DTGVSQNPRHKITKRGQNVTFRCDPISEHNRLYWYRQTLGQGPEFLTYFQNEAQLEKSRLLSDRFSAERPKGSFSTLEIQRTEQGDSAMYLCASSLGAGGSGSPLHFGNGTRLTVT.

This clonotype has ten or more counts. This chain joins TRBV4-3 and TRBJ2-6; 10 bases match TRBD2. The CDR3 consists of 18 residues. The trim removed 5 bases at V and 0 bases at J, leaving 7 bases unmatched. Germline V lookup: CDR1 LGHNA, CDR2 YSLEER. CDR3 DNA: TGCGCCAGCAGCTTAGCGGGGGGTTCTTACTCTGGGGCCAACGTCCTGACTTTC. Translation: CASSLAGGSYSGANVLTF.

This clonotype was counted many times. The chain couples TRBV12-3 or TRBV12-4 to TRBJ1-1, with no clear D. This CDR3 has 14 residues. The germline V and J ends were trimmed by 6 bases and 0 bases, with 11 bases remaining between them. The CDR3 bases are TGTGCCAGCAGCCCAAATCACATGAACACTGAAGCTTTCTTT. This sequence encodes CASSPNHMNTEAFF.

The sample holds many counts of this clonotype. The chain recombines TRBV12-3 or TRBV12-4 with TRBJ1-2; D is possibly TRBD1 (5 bases). The CDR3 length is 12 residues. V lost 6 bases and J lost 8, with 13 bases in between. The CDR3 is CASSVGVEGYTF. For the CDR3, the DNA is TGTGCCAGCAGCGTGGGGGTGGAAGGCTACACCTTC.

The rearrangement uses TRBV18 and TRBJ2-3; 7 bases are a match to TRBD2. The CDR3 is 17 amino acids. J was trimmed by 1 base and V by 3 bases; bases with no gene match: 10. Looked up from germline, CDR1 is KGHSH and CDR2 is LQKENI. CDR3 DNA: TGTGCCAGCTCACCCCCGAATCGGCTAGCGGGCACAGATACGCAGTATTTT. Its protein product is CASSPPNRLAGTDTQYF.

This clonotype was detected ten times or more. V gene TRBV7-9 combines with J gene TRBJ2-1, with D perhaps matching TRBD2 (6 bases). V was trimmed by 3 bases and J by 5 bases, leaving 14 bases between them. CDR1 is SEHNR, CDR2 FQNEAQ, per germline (reference sequence). The CDR3 length is 15 residues. Here the CDR3 reads CASSFLAGNHNEQFF. Here the CDR3 DNA reads TGTGCCAGCAGCTTCCTGGCGGGGAATCACAATGAGCAGTTCTTC.

This clonotype has at least ten counts. The rearrangement joins TRBV7-6 to TRBJ2-1, with D perhaps matching TRBD2 (6 bases). This CDR3 is 12 amino acids long. Germline-derived CDR1 and CDR2 are SGHVS and FNYEAQ. The germline V and J ends were trimmed by 4 bases and 9 bases, with 10 bases remaining between them. Here the CDR3 reads CASSSHGGEQFF. The CDR3 nucleotides read TGTGCCAGCAGCTCCCACGGGGGTGAGCAGTTCTTC.

Many counts were recorded for this clonotype. V usage is TRBV14 and J usage is TRBJ1-2; a possible D gene is TRBD1 (6 bases). CDR1 and CDR2 from the germline V gene are SGHDN and FVKESK. Trimming pared 1 base from V and 4 bases from J, leaving 10 bases between. The CDR3 sequence is 14 residues long. CDR3 sequence (DNA): TGTGCCAGCAGCCAAGCCCTGACAGGCTATGGCTACACCTTC. Encoded protein: CASSQALTGYGYTF.

On this clonotype: A single base separates this from a much larger clone, so it may be a read error. As the CDR3 is not closed by the conserved phenylalanine or tryptophan, this likely results from a read error. This CDR3 is CASTELADGELFS. CDR3 nucleotides: TGTGCCAGCACGGAACTAGCGGACGGGGAGCTGTTTTCT. The genes are TRBV28 and TRBJ2-2; TRBD2 agrees at 8 bases. CDR1 MDHEN and CDR2 SYDVKM come from the germline V gene. The ends lost 7 bases at V and 7 bases at J; junction bases unmatched: 5. The CDR3 runs to 13 residues.

There are a few counts of this clonotype. The chain is built from TRBV29-1 and TRBJ2-3; 7 nucleotides align to TRBD2. The V and J ends lost 2 bases and 0 bases, in that order; junction bases with no gene match: 2. This CDR3 spans 14 amino acids. Germline CDR1 is SQVTM and CDR2 is ANQGSEA. The CDR3 protein is CSVESGESTDTQYF. The CDR3 DNA reads TGCAGCGTTGAAAGCGGGGAAAGCACAGATACGCAGTATTTT.

The table lists this clonotype with many counts. The chain joins TRBV2 to TRBJ1-1, with D possibly being TRBD1 (5 bases). V lost 6 bases and J lost 2, with 10 bases in between. The CDR3 is 13 amino acids. Per germline, CDR1 SNHLY and CDR2 FYNNEI. The CDR3 region has the DNA TGTGCCAGCAGCGGGGACTCCAACACTGAAGCTTTCTTT. The encoded protein is CASSGDSNTEAFF.

This clonotype was recorded a few times. The CDR3 here is CASSVQNNSPLHF. The CDR3 DNA reads TGTGCCAGCAGTGTACAGAATAATTCACCCCTCCACTTT. The chain links TRBV2 to TRBJ1-6; D is unclear. Germline V gives CDR1 SNHLY, CDR2 FYNNEI. With 4 bases removed from V and 5 bases from J, the gap between germline ends came to 6 bases. The CDR3 has 13 amino acids.

At least ten counts were recorded for this clonotype. CDR3 nucleotides: TGTGCCAGCAGTTACCTTGCTTACGGGGGATCCACTGAAGCTTTCTTT. Translation: CASSYLAYGGSTEAFF. The chain combines TRBV6-5 with TRBJ1-1; D may be TRBD1 (5 bases). Between the trimmed V and J ends, which lost 2 bases and 4 bases, there was a span of 17 bases. The germline gives CDR1 MNHEY, CDR2 SVGAGI. The CDR3 consists of 16 residues.

This clonotype was seen at least ten times. V gene TRBV30 combines with J gene TRBJ1-3; possible D gene TRBD1, 6 bases. The CDR3 runs to 15 residues. Germline loops: CDR1 GTSNPN, CDR2 SVGIG (reference sequence). With 1 base removed from V and 0 bases from J, the gap between germline ends came to 10 bases. The chain's CDR3 is CAWSGQAFSGNTIYF. Written as DNA, the CDR3 is TGTGCCTGGAGTGGACAGGCCTTCTCTGGAAACACCATATATTTT. The entire variable domain, with the rest obtained from reference TRBV30 and TRBJ1-3, is as follows: SQTIHQWPATLVQPVGSPLSLECTVEGTSNPNLYWYRQAAGRGLQLLFYSVGIGQISSEVPQNLSASRPQDRQFILSSKKLLLSDSGFYLCAWSGQAFSGNTIYFGEGSWLTVV.

This clonotype appeared many times. CDR3 DNA: TGCAGCGCGGAGGCGGGGGAAGAGACCCAGTACTTC. The encoded protein is CSAEAGEETQYF. The genes are TRBV29-1 and TRBJ2-5, with TRBD2 matching 7 bases. Germline CDR1 is SQVTM and CDR2 is ANQGSEA. V shed 7 bases and J 3 bases; nucleotides not matched to a gene: 5. CDR3 length equals 12 residues.